Below are 21 T cell receptor beta chains sequenced from a single sample in a study of post-analysis software for immune sequencing data. Findings and limits, study-wide: A few TRBV segments (TRBV5-6, TRBV5-1 and TRBV20-1 among them) occurred more frequently in patients than in controls.

Their recognized antigens are unknown. Carried by the TCR beta cDNA libraries were unique molecular identifiers. From the PCR reads, TCRdb called clonotypes with MiXCR, one entry per CDR3 protein. Of about 540,000 distinct CDR3 sequences in the sample, less than 40% are singletons; the top ten hold around 5.9%. Sample: blood. The receptors shown here come from a girl under 18 with multiple sclerosis.

In this sample, this clonotype turned up a few times. V and J are TRBV5-5 and TRBJ2-3; 9 bases agree with TRBD1. This CDR3 has 16 amino acids. Trimming cost V 2 bases and J 4 bases; bases outside gene matches: 8. Germline CDR1 reads SGHKS; CDR2 reads YYEKEE (reference sequence). The CDR3 loop reads CASSFSGQGFADTQYF. CDR3 bases: TGTGCCAGCAGCTTCTCGGGACAGGGCTTTGCAGATACGCAGTATTTT.

The gene calls are TRBV5-1 and TRBJ2-3, with TRBD2 identical over 8 bases. V gave up 3 bases and J gave up 6 bases; unmatched junction bases: 6. The CDR3 length is 14 residues. Germline assignment: CDR1 SGHRS and CDR2 YFSETQ. The CDR3 sequence: CASSWGLGEDTQYF. In DNA form, the CDR3 reads TGCGCCAGCAGCTGGGGACTAGGAGAGGATACGCAGTATTTT.

Concerning this clonotype: In this CDR3 the conserved last residue, phenylalanine or tryptophan, is missing, so a read error is likely. The V and J genes are TRBV5-1 and TRBJ2-1; 10 nucleotides line up with TRBD1. Germline V lookup: CDR1 SGHRS, CDR2 YFSETQ. The CDR3 length is 16 residues. V trimming: 1 base; J trimming: 2 bases; junction bases outside the gene matches: 3. DNA for the CDR3: TGCGCCAGCAGCTTGACGGGACAGGGGACCTACAATGAGCAGTTCTTA. This translates into CASSLTGQGTYNEQFL.

The chain carries TRBV4-1 and TRBJ2-1; D gene ambiguous. This CDR3 is built from 16 residues. Per germline, CDR1 MGHRA and CDR2 YSYEKL. V was trimmed by 1 base and J by 1 base, leaving 11 bases between them. CDR3 loop: CASSQGCGRSYNEQFF. The CDR3 bases are TGCGCCAGCAGCCAAGGATGCGGCCGGTCCTACAATGAGCAGTTCTTC.

A few counts support this clonotype. V usage is TRBV20-1 and J usage is TRBJ2-6; TRBD1 matches 7 bases. This CDR3 spans 18 amino acids. The trim removed 3 bases at V and 1 base at J, leaving 12 bases unmatched. Germline loops: CDR1 DFQATT, CDR2 SNEGSKA (reference sequence). The CDR3 sequence is CSARETGAKTSGANVLTF. Written as DNA, the CDR3 is TGCAGTGCTAGGGAAACAGGGGCAAAAACTTCTGGGGCCAACGTCCTGACTTTC.

V usage is TRBV5-1 and J usage is TRBJ2-3; D may be TRBD1 (5 bases). The V end lost 0 bases, the J end lost 3 bases, and 11 bases lay between the germline ends. The CDR3 runs 15 residues. Looked up from germline, CDR1 is SGHRS and CDR2 is YFSETQ. The CDR3 DNA reads as TGCGCCAGCAGCTTGGAAGGGGCGAGGACAGATACGCAGTATTTT. Amino acid sequence: CASSLEGARTDTQYF. Based on the CDR3 plus reference TRBV5-1 and TRBJ2-3, the full variable domain is KAGVTQTPRYLIKTRGQQVTLSCSPISGHRSVSWYQQTPGQGLQFLFEYFSETQRNKGNFPGRFSGRQFSNSRSEMNVSTLELGDSALYLCASSLEGARTDTQYFGPGTRLTVL.

This clonotype turned up a few times. The chain combines TRBV20-1 with TRBJ2-3; D not certain. In germline, CDR1 is DFQATT, CDR2 SNEGSKA (reference sequence). The length of the CDR3 is 14 residues. Trimming took off 0 bases at V and 1 base at J, with 8 bases between the two ends. The CDR3: CSARDIQGTDTQYF. CDR3 sequence (DNA): TGCAGTGCTAGAGATATCCAGGGCACAGATACGCAGTATTTT.

This clonotype occurred a few times. The V gene is TRBV10-3, the J gene TRBJ2-7; 10 nucleotides line up with TRBD2. The CDR3 runs to 15 residues. The germline V gene encodes CDR1 ENHRY and CDR2 SYGVKD. The junction had 10 bases not matched to a gene; V was cut back by 11 bases and J by 0 bases. The CDR3 reads CAAAYKRGGSYEQYF. CDR3 nucleotide sequence: TGTGCCGCCGCCTATAAGCGGGGGGGCTCCTACGAGCAGTACTTC.

V and J are TRBV4-1 and TRBJ2-1; 8 bases align to TRBD1. V shed 7 bases and J 7 bases; nucleotides not matched to a gene: 9. Germline CDR1 and CDR2: MGHRA and YSYEKL. CDR3 size: 14 residues. CDR3 amino acids: CASTVTGGRNEQFF. Written as DNA, the CDR3 is TGCGCCAGCACCGTCACAGGGGGGAGGAATGAGCAGTTCTTC.

This clonotype showed up just a few times. The chain recombines TRBV3-1 with TRBJ1-1; D is perhaps TRBD1 (5 bases). Trimming took 3 bases from V and 4 from J, leaving 9 bases between them. Germline-derived CDR1 and CDR2 are LGHDT and YNNKEL (reference sequence). The CDR3 length is 13 residues. This chain's CDR3 is CASSQLRATEAFF. The CDR3 nucleotides read TGTGCCAGCAGCCAGCTCAGGGCCACTGAAGCTTTCTTT. Full variable domain (remainder filled in from reference TRBV3-1 and TRBJ1-1): DTAVSQTPKYLVTQMGNDKSIKCEQNLGHDTMYWYKQDSKKFLKIMFSYNNKELIINETVPNRFSPKSPDKAHLNLHINSLELGDSAVYFCASSQLRATEAFFGQGTRLTVV.

The chain combines TRBV4-2 with TRBJ1-6, with 8 bases lining up with TRBD1. V lost 0 bases, J lost 0 bases, and 4 bases stayed unmatched. Germline V lookup: CDR1 LGHNA, CDR2 YNFKEQ. This CDR3 region has 18 residues. The chain's CDR3 is CASSQDHRGYSYNSPLHF. The CDR3 bases are TGTGCCAGCAGCCAAGACCACAGGGGGTACTCCTATAATTCACCCCTCCACTTT.

The rearrangement links TRBV12-3 or TRBV12-4 to TRBJ1-2; D is undetermined. This CDR3 region has 14 residues. Trimming shortened V by 7 bases and J by 4 bases, and 16 bases separated the two germline ends. The CDR3, as DNA: TGTGCCAGCACCCTAAACACGTGTCTCTATGGCTACACCTTC. Its protein product is CASTLNTCLYGYTF.

This chain links TRBV2 with TRBJ1-6; 7 nucleotides match TRBD1. The CDR3 consists of 14 residues. Per germline, CDR1 SNHLY and CDR2 FYNNEI. Trimming cost V 8 bases and J 5 bases; bases outside gene matches: 6. CDR3 sequence reads: CASLRDSNNSPLHF. CDR3 nucleotides: TGTGCCAGCCTTCGGGACAGCAATAATTCACCCCTCCACTTT.

The chain links TRBV4-1 to TRBJ1-1, with D possibly TRBD1 on 5 matching bases. Germline CDR1 and CDR2: MGHRA and YSYEKL. There are 15 residues in the CDR3. Between the trimmed V and J ends, which lost 4 bases and 1 base, there was a span of 13 bases. CDR3 DNA: TGCGCCAGCAGCCGGGGCAGGTGGGAGAACACTGAAGCTTTCTTT. This sequence encodes CASSRGRWENTEAFF.

The chain employs TRBV5-4 and TRBJ2-7; TRBD1 is a possible D gene (6 bases). The CDR3 is 13 amino acids. V shed 0 bases and J shed 6 bases, with 10 bases lying between them. Germline V gene sequence: CDR1 SGHNT, CDR2 YYREEE (reference sequence). The CDR3 coding sequence is TGTGCCAGCAGCTTGGTTGGGGGCGTCGAGCAGTACTTC. Its translation is CASSLVGGVEQYF.

This clonotype has just a few counts. The rearrangement uses TRBV20-1 and TRBJ1-1, with 8 bases matching TRBD1. This CDR3 is 14 amino acids long. CDR1 DFQATT and CDR2 SNEGSKA come from the germline V gene (reference sequence). V shed 4 bases and J 4 bases; nucleotides not matched to a gene: 8. The CDR3 protein is CSATRTGLSTEAFF. CDR3 coding DNA: TGCAGTGCTACTAGGACAGGGTTGAGCACTGAAGCTTTCTTT.

The chain couples TRBV6-5 to TRBJ1-2; unclear D gene. V was trimmed by 6 bases and J by 1 base, leaving 15 bases between them. Germline V gives CDR1 MNHEY, CDR2 SVGAGI. The CDR3 runs 15 residues. CDR3 bases: TGTGCCAGCAGCCGTTACGGCCTTGGTAACTATGGCTACACCTTC. It yields the protein CASSRYGLGNYGYTF.

This chain uses TRBV6-4 with TRBJ2-3, with D uncertain. Germline CDR1 and CDR2: MRHNA and SNTAGT. The germline V and J ends were trimmed by 0 bases and 4 bases, with 11 bases remaining between them. The CDR3 has 15 residues. The CDR3 sequence: CASSDSGQAADTQYF. The CDR3 bases are TGTGCCAGCAGTGACTCTGGCCAGGCCGCAGATACGCAGTATTTT.

This rearrangement joins TRBV7-6 to TRBJ1-6; D might be TRBD1 (5 bases). The CDR3 extends over 16 amino acids. CDR1 and CDR2 (germline): SGHVS, FNYEAQ. The V end lost 0 bases, the J end lost 3 bases, and 9 bases lay between the germline ends. CDR3: CASSLAGGDYNSPLHF. As DNA, the CDR3 is TGTGCCAGCAGCTTAGCGGGAGGGGACTATAATTCACCCCTCCACTTT.

This clonotype was seen a few times. The chain has TRBV3-1 and TRBJ2-5, with D perhaps matching TRBD2 (5 bases). V shed 1 base and J shed 11 bases, with 14 bases lying between them. The CDR3 is made up of 13 amino acids. CDR1 is LGHDT and CDR2 is YNNKEL in the germline V gene (reference sequence). The CDR3 spells CASSQVPLGEQYF. CDR3 DNA sequence: TGTGCCAGCAGCCAAGTACCTCTTGGGGAGCAGTACTTC.

The V call is TRBV6-5, the J call TRBJ2-7; the match to TRBD2 covers 12 bases. The ends lost 2 bases at V and 2 bases at J; junction bases unmatched: 4. The CDR3 has 16 amino acids. Per germline, CDR1 MNHEY and CDR2 SVGAGI. DNA of the CDR3: TGTGCCAGCAGTTACGAACTAGCGGGGGGCCCCTACGAGCAGTACTTC. Protein: CASSYELAGGPYEQYF.